Listed here are 15 T cell receptor beta chains from one sample, sequenced in a study of T cells in tuberculosis. Cells were sorted from thawed PBMC rested overnight and stained with GMM-loaded CD1B tetramer, viability dye and anti-CD3. The lipid loaded on the CD1B tetramers was C32 glucose monomycolate from Rhodococcus equi. Data came from immunoSEQ multiplex PCR; TCRdb stores just in-frame clones and leaves some out. The sample yields some 90,000 clones, more than 75% seen once. Sequencing input: CD1b-GMM tetramer-negative cells sorted from PBMCs. These receptors all come from an adult woman with latent tuberculosis.

This chain joins TRBV5-1 and TRBJ2-6; D may be TRBD2 (6 bases). The V end was cut by 2 bases, the J end by 4 bases, with 13 bases between. This CDR3 comprises 16 residues. In germline, CDR1 is SGHRS, CDR2 YFSETQ. The CDR3 DNA sequence: TGCGCCAGCAGCTTTGAGTCGGGGGTCGGGGCCAACGTCCTGACTTTC. It encodes CASSFESGVGANVLTF.

This chain uses TRBV6-5 with TRBJ2-7, with 11 bases aligning to TRBD2. The CDR3 is 14 amino acids. V dropped 6 bases and J dropped 3; count of bases not matched to a gene: 4. From germline, CDR1 is MNHEY and CDR2 SVGAGI. DNA of the CDR3: TGTGCCAGCAGCGAACTAGCGGGGGACTACGAGCAGTACTTC. Translating gives CASSELAGDYEQYF.

The V and J genes are TRBV5-6 and TRBJ2-3; D remains unclear. Trimming removed 4 bases at V and 1 base at J, with 19 bases between. The length of the CDR3 is 17 residues. Germline assignment: CDR1 SGHDT and CDR2 YYEEEE. CDR3: CASSGSPGNKGTDTQYF. CDR3 DNA sequence: TGTGCCAGCAGCGGGTCCCCAGGTAATAAAGGCACAGATACGCAGTATTTT.

CDR3 nucleotide sequence: TGTGCCAGCAGTTCGGCCCCGCCTTGGACAGGGAATGCCTACGAGCAGTACGTC. Amino acid sequence: CASSSAPPWTGNAYEQYV. The rearrangement joins TRBV28 to TRBJ2-7; 8 bases agree with TRBD1. The CDR3 totals 18 residues. With V trimmed by 4 bases and J by 2 bases, 16 bases remained unmatched. The germline gives CDR1 MDHEN, CDR2 SYDVKM.

This chain links TRBV2 with TRBJ2-7; TRBD1 matches 9 bases. The CDR3 loop spans 16 amino acids. CDR1 and CDR2 from the germline V gene are SNHLY and FYNNEI. Trimming took 2 bases from V and 4 from J; bases not matched to a gene: 9. The CDR3 region is CASSEFTGQGGYEQYF. In DNA, the CDR3 is TGTGCCAGCAGTGAATTTACGGGACAGGGTGGATACGAGCAGTACTTC.

This clone was detected only once. The chain recombines TRBV5-6 with TRBJ2-7; D is perhaps TRBD2 (6 bases). This CDR3 comprises 13 residues. Germline CDR1 and CDR2: SGHDT and YYEEEE. The V end was cut by 4 bases, the J end by 6 bases, with 14 bases between. CDR3 protein: CASSPGTPTEQYV. DNA for the CDR3: TGTGCCAGCAGCCCTGGGACTCCAACCGAGCAGTACGTC.

This sequence joins TRBV29-1 and TRBJ2-2; D is possibly TRBD2 (6 bases). V was pared by 4 bases and J by 5 bases, with 14 bases between. The CDR3 runs to 14 residues. Germline V CDR1 and CDR2: SQVTM, ANQGSEA. The CDR3 region is CSVGGVGRTGELFF. The CDR3 DNA reads as TGCAGCGTTGGAGGGGTGGGGAGGACCGGGGAGCTGTTTTTT.

The chain uses TRBV4-3 and TRBJ2-1, with 8 bases fitting TRBD2. The ends lost 1 base at V and 2 bases at J; junction bases unmatched: 4. The CDR3 extends over 16 amino acids. Germline V gene data show CDR1 as LGHNA and CDR2 as YSLEER. The CDR3 loop is CASSQGAGGAYNEQFF. The CDR3 coding sequence is TGCGCCAGCAGCCAAGGTGCGGGGGGCGCCTACAATGAGCAGTTCTTC.

The genes are TRBV7-8 and TRBJ2-5, with D possibly TRBD2 on 5 matching bases. This CDR3 has 16 residues. The germline V gene has CDR1 SGHVS and CDR2 FQNEAQ. Trimming shortened V by 2 bases and J by 2 bases, and 15 bases separated the two germline ends. The CDR3: CASSLQGRYPQETQYF. The CDR3 DNA is TGTGCCAGCAGCTTACAAGGGAGATACCCTCAAGAGACCCAGTACTTC.

This chain links TRBV18 with TRBJ2-4; no clear D. The CDR3 loop spans 14 amino acids. Germline V CDR1 and CDR2: KGHSH, LQKENI. V was pared by 4 bases and J by 1 base, with 8 bases between. The CDR3, as DNA: TGTGCCAGCTCACGGGCATCGGCCAAAAACATTCAGTACTTC. It codes for CASSRASAKNIQYF.

V gene TRBV27 combines with J gene TRBJ2-7, with a possible D match to TRBD2 (5 bases). The CDR3 is 13 amino acids. The ends were cut back, 6 bases at V and 1 base at J, with 10 bases in the middle. Per germline, CDR1 MNHEY and CDR2 SMNVEV (reference sequence). The CDR3 protein is CASRTTGSYEQYF. The CDR3 DNA follows: TGTGCCAGCAGGACGACGGGATCCTACGAGCAGTACTTC.

V is TRBV27 and J is TRBJ2-7; D possibly corresponds to TRBD1 (5 bases). From germline, CDR1 is MNHEY and CDR2 SMNVEV (reference sequence). The CDR3 is made up of 15 amino acids. V was clipped by 5 bases and J by 3 bases, with 17 bases between them. CDR3 nucleotides: TGTGCCAGCAGTAAGCTACAGGCCGAACACTACGAGCAGTACGTC. Amino acid sequence: CASSKLQAEHYEQYV.

This sequence joins TRBV7-2 and TRBJ1-6; D not certain. CDR3 length equals 16 residues. The V gene lost 2 bases and the J gene lost 7 bases, with 15 bases spanning the gap. Per the germline V gene, CDR1 is SGHTA and CDR2 is FQGNSA. CDR3 sequence reads: CASSLRAGGTNSPLHF. CDR3 DNA sequence: TGTGCCAGCAGCTTACGAGCGGGCGGTACGAATTCACCCCTCCACTTT.

V is TRBV7-9 and J is TRBJ2-1; TRBD1 agrees at 10 bases. V lost 3 bases and J lost 6; bases outside the gene matches: 11. The CDR3 has 17 residues. Germline V gene lookup returns CDR1 SEHNR and CDR2 FQNEAQ (reference sequence). CDR3 sequence reads: CASSLTTEGQGLNEQFF. The CDR3 region has the DNA TGTGCCAGCAGCTTGACGACCGAGGGACAGGGGCTCAATGAGCAGTTCTTC.

J is TRBJ2-3 and V is TRBV10-3; TRBD1 agrees at 11 bases. The V gene end was trimmed by 0 bases and the J gene end by 4 bases; junction bases not matched to a gene: 3. This CDR3 is 16 amino acids long. Germline V CDR1 and CDR2: ENHRY, SYGVKD. This chain's CDR3 is CAISESWGQGADTQYF. The CDR3 DNA is TGTGCCATCAGTGAGTCGTGGGGACAGGGGGCAGATACGCAGTATTTT.